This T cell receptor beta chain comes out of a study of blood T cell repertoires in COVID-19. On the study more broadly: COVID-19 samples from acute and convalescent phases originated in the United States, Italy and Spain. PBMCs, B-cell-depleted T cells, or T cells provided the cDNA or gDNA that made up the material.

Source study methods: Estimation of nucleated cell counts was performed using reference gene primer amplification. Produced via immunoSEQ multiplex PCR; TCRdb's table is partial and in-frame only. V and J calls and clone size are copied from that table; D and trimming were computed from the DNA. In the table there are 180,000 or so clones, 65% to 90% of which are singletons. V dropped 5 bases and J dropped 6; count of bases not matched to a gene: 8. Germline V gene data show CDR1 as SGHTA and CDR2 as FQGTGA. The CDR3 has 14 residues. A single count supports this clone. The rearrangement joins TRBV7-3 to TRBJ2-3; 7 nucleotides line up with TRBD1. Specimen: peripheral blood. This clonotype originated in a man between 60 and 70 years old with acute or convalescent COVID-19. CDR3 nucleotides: TGTGCCAGCAGCCCGACAGGGATCACGGATACGCAGTATTTT. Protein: CASSPTGITDTQYF. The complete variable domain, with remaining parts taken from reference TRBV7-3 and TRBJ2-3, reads GAGVSQTPSNKVTEKGKYVELRCDPISGHTALYWYRQSLGQGPEFLIYFQGTGAADDSGLPNDRFFAVRPEGSVSTLKIQRTERGDSAVYLCASSPTGITDTQYFGPGTRLTVL.